The next 21 T cell receptor beta chains were all read from a single sample in a study of OX40 agonist ivuxolimab in advanced cancers. Profiled with immunoSEQ multiplex PCR; TCRdb holds only in-frame clones, not every one. Of about 53,000 clones in the sample, roughly 88% were seen once. Here the sequenced sample was CD4+ or CD8+ T cells sorted from blood, taken in a trial of the OX40 agonist ivuxolimab. Receptor source: an adult with an advanced solid tumor such as melanoma, head and neck, liver or kidney cancer.

The J gene is TRBJ2-3, the V gene TRBV7-9, with a possible D match to TRBD1 (6 bases). The CDR3 is 17 residues long. The germline gives CDR1 SEHNR, CDR2 FQNEAQ (reference sequence). The V gene lost 5 bases and the J gene lost 1 base, with 19 bases spanning the gap. CDR3 amino acids: CASSRDIQGSGTDTQYF. The CDR3 DNA sequence: TGTGCCAGCAGCCGAGACATTCAGGGGTCTGGCACAGATACGCAGTATTTT. Supplemented by reference TRBV7-9 and TRBJ2-3, the full variable domain reads DTGVSQNPRHKITKRGQNVTFRCDPISEHNRLYWYRQTLGQGPEFLTYFQNEAQLEKSRLLSDRFSAERPKGSFSTLEIQRTEQGDSAMYLCASSRDIQGSGTDTQYFGPGTRLTVL.

This clone was counted a few times. This chain uses TRBV15 with TRBJ1-5; D possibly corresponds to TRBD1 (5 bases). Germline V lookup: CDR1 LNHNV, CDR2 YYDKDF (reference sequence). CDR3 length equals 17 residues. Trimming took off 0 bases at V and 0 bases at J, with 12 bases between the two ends. This CDR3 reads CATSRDRRGNSNQPQHF. In nucleotides, the CDR3 is TGTGCCACCAGCAGAGACCGGAGGGGTAATAGCAATCAGCCCCAGCATTTT.

The chain's CDR3 is CASSPPGGTYEQYF. In nucleotides, the CDR3 is TGCGCCAGCAGCCCGCCCGGGGGAACCTACGAGCAGTACTTC. The chain employs TRBV5-1 and TRBJ2-7; D possibly corresponds to TRBD2 (6 bases). Trimming took 4 bases from V and 2 from J, leaving 13 bases between them. Per the germline V gene, CDR1 is SGHRS and CDR2 is YFSETQ. The CDR3 runs to 14 residues.

The J gene is TRBJ1-1, the V gene TRBV6-5, with TRBD1 matching over 8 bases. Looked up from germline, CDR1 is MNHEY and CDR2 is SVGAGI. This CDR3 has 14 residues. The V and J ends lost 4 bases and 7 bases, in that order; junction bases with no gene match: 8. In DNA, the CDR3 is TGTGCCAGCAGTTTAGGACAGGGAACTATTGAAGCTTTCTTT. This gives the protein CASSLGQGTIEAFF.

This sequence joins TRBV7-2 and TRBJ2-1; D not certain. V was shortened by 0 bases and J by 8 bases, with 2 bases between the two germline ends. The germline gives CDR1 SGHTA, CDR2 FQGNSA. The CDR3 is 11 amino acids. The chain's CDR3 is CASSLAYEQFF. In nucleotides, the CDR3 is TGTGCCAGCAGCTTAGCCTATGAGCAGTTCTTC. Full variable domain (remainder filled in from reference TRBV7-2 and TRBJ2-1): GAGVSQSPSNKVTEKGKDVELRCDPISGHTALYWYRQSLGQGLEFLIYFQGNSAPDKSGLPSDRFSAERTGGSVSTLTIQRTQQEDSAVYLCASSLAYEQFFGPGTRLTVL.

This chain connects TRBV19 to TRBJ2-1, with 14 bases fitting TRBD2. The CDR3 is made up of 16 amino acids. Germline V CDR1 and CDR2: LNHDA, SQIVND (reference sequence). Losses at the gene ends were 3 bases for V and 7 bases for J; bases not matched to a gene: 5. CDR3 sequence reads: CASSMGTSGRGNEQFF. The CDR3 nucleotides are TGTGCCAGTAGTATGGGGACTAGCGGGAGAGGAAATGAGCAGTTCTTC. Full variable domain (missing parts from reference TRBV19 and TRBJ2-1): DGGITQSPKYLFRKEGQNVTLSCEQNLNHDAMYWYRQDPGQGLRLIYYSQIVNDFQKGDIAEGYSVSREKKESFPLTVTSAQKNPTAFYLCASSMGTSGRGNEQFFGPGTRLTVL.

The rearrangement joins TRBV30 to TRBJ2-1; D ambiguous. Per germline, CDR1 GTSNPN and CDR2 SVGIG (reference sequence). This CDR3 comprises 15 residues. V dropped 8 bases and J dropped 6 bases, with 23 bases sitting between them. CDR3 protein: CALTRGIGPSNEQFF. CDR3 sequence (DNA): TGTGCCCTAACCCGCGGAATTGGGCCGTCCAATGAGCAGTTCTTC.

This chain links TRBV5-1 with TRBJ2-7, with D unclear. The V gene lost 0 bases and the J gene lost 2 bases, with 6 bases spanning the gap. CDR1 and CDR2 (germline): SGHRS, YFSETQ. The CDR3 has 13 residues. The DNA for the CDR3 is TGCGCCAGCAGCTTGGAGGTGACCTACGAGCAGTACTTC. This codes for CASSLEVTYEQYF. Drawing the rest from reference TRBV5-1 and TRBJ2-7, the complete variable domain is KAGVTQTPRYLIKTRGQQVTLSCSPISGHRSVSWYQQTPGQGLQFLFEYFSETQRNKGNFPGRFSGRQFSNSRSEMNVSTLELGDSALYLCASSLEVTYEQYFGPGTRLTVT.

J is TRBJ2-5 and V is TRBV29-1; the match to TRBD2 covers 8 bases. Germline-derived CDR1 and CDR2 are SQVTM and ANQGSEA. The length of the CDR3 is 12 residues. V lost 6 bases to trimming and J lost 5 bases; unmatched junction nucleotides: 5. The CDR3: CSVTSGGETQYF. The DNA for the CDR3 is TGCAGCGTAACTAGCGGTGGGGAGACCCAGTACTTC.

J is TRBJ2-4 and V is TRBV28; D might be TRBD1 (5 bases). The CDR3 is made up of 15 amino acids. The V and J ends lost 6 bases and 0 bases respectively, with 12 bases between them. Germline CDR1 reads MDHEN; CDR2 reads SYDVKM. The CDR3 coding sequence is TGTGCCAGCAGCTTGGGGCAACTAGCCAAAAACATTCAGTACTTC. Its protein product is CASSLGQLAKNIQYF.

For the CDR3, the DNA is TGTGCCAGCAGCCCCCTTGAGGGATTCAATGAGCAGTTCTTC. Residues: CASSPLEGFNEQFF. The V and J genes are TRBV9 and TRBJ2-1, with D maybe TRBD2 (5 bases). V was clipped by 4 bases and J by 6 bases, with 14 bases between them. In germline, CDR1 is SGDLS, CDR2 YYNGEE. CDR3 size: 14 residues.

The rearrangement joins TRBV5-1 to TRBJ2-1; TRBD1 or TRBD2 may be the D gene (6 bases each). The CDR3 has 16 amino acids. Germline-derived CDR1 and CDR2 are SGHRS and YFSETQ. Trimming removed 4 bases from V and 0 bases from J, with 14 bases in between. CDR3 DNA: TGCGCCAGCAGCGGGGGGCACTTCAGCTCCTACAATGAGCAGTTCTTC. Protein: CASSGGHFSSYNEQFF.

V and J are TRBV5-1 and TRBJ2-5; D perhaps matches TRBD1 (7 bases). The length of the CDR3 is 15 residues. With 5 bases removed from V and 5 bases from J, the gap between germline ends came to 19 bases. Germline V CDR1 and CDR2: SGHRS, YFSETQ. CDR3 coding DNA: TGCGCCAGCAGGTCCTCAGGGGGACGGGGGGAGACCCAGTACTTC. Protein sequence: CASRSSGGRGETQYF. Looking up the rest from reference TRBV5-1 and TRBJ2-5 gives the full variable domain: KAGVTQTPRYLIKTRGQQVTLSCSPISGHRSVSWYQQTPGQGLQFLFEYFSETQRNKGNFPGRFSGRQFSNSRSEMNVSTLELGDSALYLCASRSSGGRGETQYFGPGTRLLVL.

This chain joins TRBV18 and TRBJ1-3, with D hard to call. V gave up 3 bases and J gave up 0 bases, with 12 bases separating them. The length of the CDR3 is 16 residues. Germline assignment: CDR1 KGHSH and CDR2 LQKENI. The CDR3 bases are TGTGCCAGCTCACCGTTTACGGGCCGCTCTGGAAACACCATATATTTT. Translation: CASSPFTGRSGNTIYF.

The chain has TRBV30 and TRBJ1-5; 8 bases align to TRBD1. Germline-derived CDR1 and CDR2 are GTSNPN and SVGIG (reference sequence). The CDR3 is made up of 13 amino acids. The V and J ends lost 2 bases and 11 bases, in that order; junction bases with no gene match: 8. CDR3 region: CAWSFGQGGTQHF. DNA of the CDR3: TGTGCCTGGAGTTTCGGACAGGGAGGGACCCAGCATTTT. Using reference TRBV30 and TRBJ1-5 for the parts outside the CDR3, the full variable domain is SQTIHQWPATLVQPVGSPLSLECTVEGTSNPNLYWYRQAAGRGLQLLFYSVGIGQISSEVPQNLSASRPQDRQFILSSKKLLLSDSGFYLCAWSFGQGGTQHFGDGTRLSIL.

This rearrangement joins TRBV5-1 to TRBJ1-5; the match to TRBD1 covers 7 bases. Unmatched junction bases numbered 10, after V lost 6 bases and J lost 1 base. CDR3 length: 16 amino acids. Germline CDR1 SGHRS, CDR2 YFSETQ. The CDR3 DNA reads TGCGCCAGCAAACACCGGGACAGCCCCAGCAATCAGCCCCAGCATTTT. It encodes CASKHRDSPSNQPQHF.

The gene calls are TRBV28 and TRBJ1-2; D might be TRBD1 (6 bases). The germline V gene encodes CDR1 MDHEN and CDR2 SYDVKM. The V and J ends lost 6 bases and 7 bases respectively, with 9 bases between them. CDR3 length equals 11 residues. This CDR3 reads CASSGQSGYTF. In nucleotides, the CDR3 is TGTGCCAGCAGCGGACAGTCTGGCTACACCTTC.

This clone was seen more than once but under ten times. This sequence joins TRBV7-2 and TRBJ2-7; 9 nucleotides match TRBD2. V was clipped by 1 base and J by 8 bases; unmatched bases: 3. CDR1 and CDR2 from the germline V gene are SGHTA and FQGNSA. This CDR3 comprises 13 residues. The CDR3 nucleotides are TGTGCCAGCAGCTTAGGGCTAGCGGGAAAGCAGTACTTC. This encodes CASSLGLAGKQYF.

The chain has TRBV7-8 and TRBJ2-7, with a possible D match to TRBD2 (5 bases). The germline gives CDR1 SGHVS, CDR2 FQNEAQ. Trimming took off 5 bases at V and 3 bases at J, with 14 bases between the two ends. CDR3 size: 14 residues. The DNA of the CDR3 is TGTGCCAGCAGCCCCCTGACGGGAAACTACGAGCAGTACTTC. Amino acid sequence: CASSPLTGNYEQYF.

V gene TRBV27 combines with J gene TRBJ1-2; D gene ambiguous. V gave up 5 bases and J gave up 2 bases, with 12 bases separating them. The CDR3 has 14 amino acids. Germline CDR1 reads MNHEY; CDR2 reads SMNVEV (reference sequence). The CDR3 nucleotides read TGTGCCAGCAGTAATGAGGTGGGGAACTATGGCTACACCTTC. Amino acids: CASSNEVGNYGYTF.

The rearrangement uses TRBV7-9 and TRBJ2-3; D not certain. The CDR3 runs to 14 residues. CDR1 is SEHNR, CDR2 FQNEAQ, per germline (reference sequence). V shed 2 bases and J shed 0 bases, with 6 bases lying between them. The chain's CDR3 is CASSLSDSTDTQYF. CDR3 DNA sequence: TGTGCCAGCAGCTTATCGGACAGCACAGATACGCAGTATTTT.